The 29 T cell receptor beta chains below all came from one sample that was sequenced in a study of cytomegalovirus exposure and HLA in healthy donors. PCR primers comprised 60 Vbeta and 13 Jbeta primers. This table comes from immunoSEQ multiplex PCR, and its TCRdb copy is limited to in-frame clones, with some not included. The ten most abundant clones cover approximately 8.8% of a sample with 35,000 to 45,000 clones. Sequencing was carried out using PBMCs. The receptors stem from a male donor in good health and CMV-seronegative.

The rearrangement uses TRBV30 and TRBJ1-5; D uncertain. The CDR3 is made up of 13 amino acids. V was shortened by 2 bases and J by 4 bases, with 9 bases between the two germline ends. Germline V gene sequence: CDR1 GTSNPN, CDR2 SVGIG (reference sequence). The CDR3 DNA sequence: TGTGCCTGGAGTCCGGCGGGGAATCAGCCCCAGCATTTT. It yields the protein CAWSPAGNQPQHF.

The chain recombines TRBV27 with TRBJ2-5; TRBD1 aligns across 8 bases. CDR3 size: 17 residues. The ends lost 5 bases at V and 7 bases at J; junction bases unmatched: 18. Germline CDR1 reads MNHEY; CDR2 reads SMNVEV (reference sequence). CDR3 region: CASSVGYSGGRLGTQYF. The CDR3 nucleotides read TGTGCCAGCAGTGTAGGATACTCAGGGGGCCGCTTAGGGACCCAGTACTTC.

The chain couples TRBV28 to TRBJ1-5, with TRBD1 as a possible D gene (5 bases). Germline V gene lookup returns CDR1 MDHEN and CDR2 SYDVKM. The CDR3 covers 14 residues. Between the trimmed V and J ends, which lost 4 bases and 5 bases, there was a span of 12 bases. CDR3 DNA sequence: TGTGCCAGCAGTTCTGCGGGAGGGGATCAGCCCCAGCATTTT. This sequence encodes CASSSAGGDQPQHF.

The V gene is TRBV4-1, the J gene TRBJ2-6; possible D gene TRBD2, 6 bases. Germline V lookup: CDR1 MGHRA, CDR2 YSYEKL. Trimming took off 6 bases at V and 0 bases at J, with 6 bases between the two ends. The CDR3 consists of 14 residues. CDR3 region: CASRDYSGANVLTF. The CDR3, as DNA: TGCGCCAGCAGGGACTACTCTGGGGCCAACGTCCTGACTTTC.

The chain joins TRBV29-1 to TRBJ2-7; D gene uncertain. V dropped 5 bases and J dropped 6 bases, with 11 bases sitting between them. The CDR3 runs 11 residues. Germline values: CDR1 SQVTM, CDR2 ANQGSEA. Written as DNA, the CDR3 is TGCAGCGTTATTTCGGTCCTCGAGCAGTACTTC. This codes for CSVISVLEQYF.

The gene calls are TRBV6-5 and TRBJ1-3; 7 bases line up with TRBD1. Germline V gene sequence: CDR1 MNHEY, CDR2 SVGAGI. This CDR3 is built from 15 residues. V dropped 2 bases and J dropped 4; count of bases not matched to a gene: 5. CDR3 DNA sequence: TGTGCCAGCAGTTACGACAGGGACGAGGGAAACACCATATATTTT. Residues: CASSYDRDEGNTIYF.

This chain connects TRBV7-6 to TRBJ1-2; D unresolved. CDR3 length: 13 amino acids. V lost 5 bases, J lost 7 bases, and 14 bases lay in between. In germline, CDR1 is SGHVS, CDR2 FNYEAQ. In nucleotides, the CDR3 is TGTGCCAGCAGCGCAACGGGGTTCGGTGGCTACACCTTC. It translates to CASSATGFGGYTF.

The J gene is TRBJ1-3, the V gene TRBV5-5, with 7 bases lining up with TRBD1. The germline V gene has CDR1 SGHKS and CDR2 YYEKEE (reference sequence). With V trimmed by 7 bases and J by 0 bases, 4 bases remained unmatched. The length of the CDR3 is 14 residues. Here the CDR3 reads CASRGTVSGNTIYF. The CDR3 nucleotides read TGTGCCAGCCGAGGGACAGTCTCTGGAAACACCATATATTTT. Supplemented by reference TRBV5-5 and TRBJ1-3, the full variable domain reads DAGVTQSPTHLIKTRGQQVTLRCSPISGHKSVSWYQQVLGQGPQFIFQYYEKEERGRGNFPDRFSARQFPNYSSELNVNALLLGDSALYLCASRGTVSGNTIYFGEGSWLTVV.

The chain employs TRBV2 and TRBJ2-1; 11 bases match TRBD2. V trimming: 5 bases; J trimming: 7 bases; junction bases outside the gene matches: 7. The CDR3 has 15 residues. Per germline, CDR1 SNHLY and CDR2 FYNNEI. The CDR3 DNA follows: TGTGCCAGCAGTAATCTAGCGGGAGGAGGTAATGAGCAGTTCTTC. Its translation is CASSNLAGGGNEQFF.

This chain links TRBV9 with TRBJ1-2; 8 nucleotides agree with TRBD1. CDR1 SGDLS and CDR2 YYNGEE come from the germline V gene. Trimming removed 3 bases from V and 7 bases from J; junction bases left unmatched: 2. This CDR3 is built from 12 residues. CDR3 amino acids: CASSGDRTGYTF. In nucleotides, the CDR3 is TGTGCCAGCAGCGGGGACAGGACTGGCTACACCTTC.

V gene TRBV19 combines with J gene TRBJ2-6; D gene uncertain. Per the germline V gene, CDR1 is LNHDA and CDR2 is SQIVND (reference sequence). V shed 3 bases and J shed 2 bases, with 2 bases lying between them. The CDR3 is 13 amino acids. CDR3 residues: CASSITGANVLTF. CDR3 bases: TGTGCCAGTAGTATCACTGGGGCCAACGTCCTGACTTTC. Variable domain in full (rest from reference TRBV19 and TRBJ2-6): DGGITQSPKYLFRKEGQNVTLSCEQNLNHDAMYWYRQDPGQGLRLIYYSQIVNDFQKGDIAEGYSVSREKKESFPLTVTSAQKNPTAFYLCASSITGANVLTFGAGSRLTVL.

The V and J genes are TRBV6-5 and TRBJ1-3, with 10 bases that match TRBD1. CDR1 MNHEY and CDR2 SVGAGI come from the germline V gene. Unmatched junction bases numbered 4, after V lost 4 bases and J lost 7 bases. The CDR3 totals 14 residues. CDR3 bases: TGTGCCAGCAGTTCGACAGGGGGCAGGAACACCATATATTTT. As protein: CASSSTGGRNTIYF.

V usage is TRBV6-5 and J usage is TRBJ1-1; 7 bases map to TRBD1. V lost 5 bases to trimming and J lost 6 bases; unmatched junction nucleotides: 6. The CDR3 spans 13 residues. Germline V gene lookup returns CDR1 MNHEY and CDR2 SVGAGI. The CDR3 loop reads CASSRDSEAEAFF. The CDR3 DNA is TGTGCCAGCAGTCGGGACAGCGAGGCTGAAGCTTTCTTT.

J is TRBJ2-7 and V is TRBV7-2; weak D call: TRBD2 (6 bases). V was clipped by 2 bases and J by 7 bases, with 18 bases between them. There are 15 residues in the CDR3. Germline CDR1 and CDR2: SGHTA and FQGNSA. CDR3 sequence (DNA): TGTGCCAGCAGCTTAATAAAGGGAGCGGGCGGGGAGCAGTACTTC. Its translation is CASSLIKGAGGEQYF.

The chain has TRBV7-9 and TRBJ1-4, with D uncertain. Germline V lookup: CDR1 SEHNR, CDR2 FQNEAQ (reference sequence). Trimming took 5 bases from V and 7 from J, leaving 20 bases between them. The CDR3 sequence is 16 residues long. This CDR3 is CASSPNAPAESEKLFF. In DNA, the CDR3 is TGTGCCAGCAGCCCAAACGCCCCGGCGGAGAGTGAAAAACTGTTTTTT.

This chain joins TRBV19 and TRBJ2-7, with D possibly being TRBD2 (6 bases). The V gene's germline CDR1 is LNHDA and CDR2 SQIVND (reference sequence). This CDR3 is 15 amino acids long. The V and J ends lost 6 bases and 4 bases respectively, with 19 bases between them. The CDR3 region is CASSPTRRRGYEQYF. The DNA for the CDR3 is TGTGCCAGTAGCCCCACCCGTCGGCGGGGATACGAGCAGTACTTC.

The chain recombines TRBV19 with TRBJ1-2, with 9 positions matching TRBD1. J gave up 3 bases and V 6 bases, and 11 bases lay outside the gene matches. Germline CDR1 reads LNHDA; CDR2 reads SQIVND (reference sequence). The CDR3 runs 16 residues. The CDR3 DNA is TGTGCCAGTAGGCGCGCAGGACAGGGGAGGGACTATGGCTACACCTTC. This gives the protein CASRRAGQGRDYGYTF.

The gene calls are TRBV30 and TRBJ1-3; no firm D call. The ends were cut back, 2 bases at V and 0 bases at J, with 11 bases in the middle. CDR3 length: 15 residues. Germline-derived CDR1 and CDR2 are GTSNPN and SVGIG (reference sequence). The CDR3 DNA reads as TGTGCCTGGAGTTCGGGAGCAGGCTCTGGAAACACCATATATTTT. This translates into CAWSSGAGSGNTIYF.

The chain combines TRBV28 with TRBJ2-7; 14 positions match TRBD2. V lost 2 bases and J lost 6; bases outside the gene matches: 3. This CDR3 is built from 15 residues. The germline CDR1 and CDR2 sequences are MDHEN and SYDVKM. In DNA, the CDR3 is TGTGCCAGCAGTTTAGGGACTAGCGGGAGTTCCGAGCAGTACTTC. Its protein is CASSLGTSGSSEQYF.

The CDR3 DNA reads as TGTGCCAGCAGCGCCCTAATCCCCCGGGGTAGCGGGGACTACGAGCAGTACTTC. Translation: CASSALIPRGSGDYEQYF. The chain uses TRBV7-6 and TRBJ2-7, with 8 positions matching TRBD2. Germline trimming cut 5 bases from V and 3 bases from J; bases unmatched to any gene: 18. This CDR3 contains 18 residues. CDR1 SGHVS and CDR2 FNYEAQ come from the germline V gene.

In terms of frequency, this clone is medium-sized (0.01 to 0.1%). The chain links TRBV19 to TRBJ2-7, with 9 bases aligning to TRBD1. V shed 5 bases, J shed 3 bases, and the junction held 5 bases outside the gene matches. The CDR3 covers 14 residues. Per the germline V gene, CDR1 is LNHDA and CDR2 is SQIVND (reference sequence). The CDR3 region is CASSAPDRGYEQYF. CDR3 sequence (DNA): TGTGCCAGTAGTGCCCCGGACAGGGGCTACGAGCAGTACTTC. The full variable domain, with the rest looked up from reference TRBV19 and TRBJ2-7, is DGGITQSPKYLFRKEGQNVTLSCEQNLNHDAMYWYRQDPGQGLRLIYYSQIVNDFQKGDIAEGYSVSREKKESFPLTVTSAQKNPTAFYLCASSAPDRGYEQYFGPGTRLTVT.

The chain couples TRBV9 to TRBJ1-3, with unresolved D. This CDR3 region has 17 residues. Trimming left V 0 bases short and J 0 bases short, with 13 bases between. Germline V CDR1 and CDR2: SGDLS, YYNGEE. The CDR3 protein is CASSVGARRSSGNTIYF. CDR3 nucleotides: TGTGCCAGCAGCGTAGGGGCCCGGCGATCCTCTGGAAACACCATATATTTT.

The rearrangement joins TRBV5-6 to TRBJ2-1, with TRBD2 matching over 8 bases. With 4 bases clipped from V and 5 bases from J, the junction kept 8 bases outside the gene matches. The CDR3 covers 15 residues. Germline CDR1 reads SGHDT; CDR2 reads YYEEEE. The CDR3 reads CASSPGGTSHNEQFF. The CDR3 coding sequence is TGTGCCAGCAGCCCGGGGGGGACTAGTCACAATGAGCAGTTCTTC.

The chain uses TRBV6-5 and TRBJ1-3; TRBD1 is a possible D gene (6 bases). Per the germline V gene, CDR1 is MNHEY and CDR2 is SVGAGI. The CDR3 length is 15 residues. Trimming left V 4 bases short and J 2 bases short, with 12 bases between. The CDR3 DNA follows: TGTGCCAGCAGTTTCACGGACAGTCCTGGAAACACCATATATTTT. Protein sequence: CASSFTDSPGNTIYF.

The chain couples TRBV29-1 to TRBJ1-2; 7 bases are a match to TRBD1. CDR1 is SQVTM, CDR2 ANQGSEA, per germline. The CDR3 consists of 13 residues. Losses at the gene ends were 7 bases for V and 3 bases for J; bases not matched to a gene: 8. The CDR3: CSADRADDYGYTF. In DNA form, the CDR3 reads TGCAGCGCCGACAGGGCGGACGACTATGGCTACACCTTC. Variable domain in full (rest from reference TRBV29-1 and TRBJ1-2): SAVISQKPSRDICQRGTSLTIQCQVDSQVTMMFWYRQQPGQSLTLIATANQGSEATYESGFVIDKFPISRPNLTFSTLTVSNMSPEDSSIYLCSADRADDYGYTFGSGTRLTVV.

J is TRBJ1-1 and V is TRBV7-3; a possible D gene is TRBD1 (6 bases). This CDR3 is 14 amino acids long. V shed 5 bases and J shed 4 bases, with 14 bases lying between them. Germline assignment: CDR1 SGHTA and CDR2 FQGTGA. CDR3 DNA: TGTGCCAGCAGCCAACGGGGGGCTATCACTGAAGCTTTCTTT. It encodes CASSQRGAITEAFF. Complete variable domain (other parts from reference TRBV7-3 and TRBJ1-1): GAGVSQTPSNKVTEKGKYVELRCDPISGHTALYWYRQSLGQGPEFLIYFQGTGAADDSGLPNDRFFAVRPEGSVSTLKIQRTERGDSAVYLCASSQRGAITEAFFGQGTRLTVV.

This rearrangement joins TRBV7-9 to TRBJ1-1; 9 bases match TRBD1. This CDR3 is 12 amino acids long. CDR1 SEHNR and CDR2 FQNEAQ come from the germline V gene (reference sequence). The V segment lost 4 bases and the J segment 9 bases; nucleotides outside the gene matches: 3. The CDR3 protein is CASSSGQGQAFF. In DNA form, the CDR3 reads TGTGCCAGCAGCTCGGGACAGGGCCAAGCTTTCTTT.

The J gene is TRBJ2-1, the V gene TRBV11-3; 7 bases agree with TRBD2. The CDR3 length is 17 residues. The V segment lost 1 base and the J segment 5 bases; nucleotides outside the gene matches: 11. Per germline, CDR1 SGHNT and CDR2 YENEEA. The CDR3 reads CASSLGPSGLSNNEQFF. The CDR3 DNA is TGTGCCAGCAGCTTAGGTCCTAGCGGCCTGTCCAACAATGAGCAGTTCTTC.

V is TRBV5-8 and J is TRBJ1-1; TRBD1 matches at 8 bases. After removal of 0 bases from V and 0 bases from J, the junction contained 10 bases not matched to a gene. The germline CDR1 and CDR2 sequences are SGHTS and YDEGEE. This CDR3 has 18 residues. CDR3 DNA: TGTGCCAGCAGCTTGGCCAGGGGGCAGGACGGGTTGAACACTGAAGCTTTCTTT. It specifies CASSLARGQDGLNTEAFF.